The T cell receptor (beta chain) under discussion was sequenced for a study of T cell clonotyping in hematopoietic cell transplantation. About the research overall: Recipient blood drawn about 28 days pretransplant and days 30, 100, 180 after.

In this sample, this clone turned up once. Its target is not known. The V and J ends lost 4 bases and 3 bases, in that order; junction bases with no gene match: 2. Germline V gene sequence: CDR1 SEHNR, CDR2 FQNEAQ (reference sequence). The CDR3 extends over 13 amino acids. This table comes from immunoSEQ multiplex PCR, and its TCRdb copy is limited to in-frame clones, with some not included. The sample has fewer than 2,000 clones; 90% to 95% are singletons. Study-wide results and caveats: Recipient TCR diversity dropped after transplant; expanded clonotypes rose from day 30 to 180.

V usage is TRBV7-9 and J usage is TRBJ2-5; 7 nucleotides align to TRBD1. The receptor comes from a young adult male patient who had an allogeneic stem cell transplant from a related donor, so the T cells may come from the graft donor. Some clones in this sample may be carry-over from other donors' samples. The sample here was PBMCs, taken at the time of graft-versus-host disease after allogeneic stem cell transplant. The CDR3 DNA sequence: TGTGCCAGCAGCTACAGGGGAGAAGAGACCCAGTACTTC. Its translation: CASSYRGEETQYF.